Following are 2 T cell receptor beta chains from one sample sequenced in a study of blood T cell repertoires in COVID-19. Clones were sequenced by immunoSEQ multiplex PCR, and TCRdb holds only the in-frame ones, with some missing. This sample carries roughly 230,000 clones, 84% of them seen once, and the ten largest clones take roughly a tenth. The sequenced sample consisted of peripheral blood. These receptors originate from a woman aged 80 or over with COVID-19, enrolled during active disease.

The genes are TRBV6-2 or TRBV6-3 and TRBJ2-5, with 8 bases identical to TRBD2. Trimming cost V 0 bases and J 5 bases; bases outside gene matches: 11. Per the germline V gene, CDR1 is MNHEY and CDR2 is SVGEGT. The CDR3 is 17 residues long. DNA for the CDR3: TGTGCCAGCAGTTACTCGATTCGGGGGGGGCCTGAGGAGACCCAGTACTTC. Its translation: CASSYSIRGGPEETQYF.

Here the CDR3 reads CASSSTDRVVWHTIYF. CDR3 in DNA: TGTGCCAGCAGTTCCACGGACAGGGTGGTCTGGCACACCATATATTTT. This sequence joins TRBV28 and TRBJ1-3, with 8 bases aligning to TRBD1. J gave up 8 bases and V 4 bases, and 13 bases lay outside the gene matches. This CDR3 is built from 16 residues. The germline CDR1 and CDR2 sequences are MDHEN and SYDVKM. Together with reference TRBV28 and TRBJ1-3, the CDR3 gives the full variable domain: DVKVTQSSRYLVKRTGEKVFLECVQDMDHENMFWYRQDPGLGLRLIYFSYDVKMKEKGDIPEGYSVSREKKERFSLILESASTNQTSMYLCASSSTDRVVWHTIYFGEGSWLTVV.